This TCR beta chain comes out of a study of T cells in Graves' hyperthyroidism and ophthalmopathy. TCR beta CDR3 sequences were amplified from RNA transcripts. The TCR CDR3 was amplified in a first-round RT-PCR using the HTBI primer set. MiXCR, applied by TCRdb to the multiplex PCR reads, yields one record per CDR3 protein. The sample consists of about 480,000 distinct CDR3 sequences, around an eighth of them appearing once. Germline-derived CDR1 and CDR2 are SGHDN and FVKESK. Trimming cost V 0 bases and J 0 bases, with 11 bases left between them. This CDR3 comprises 16 residues. This clonotype was observed many times. Among the patients, aged 18 to 65, hyperthyroidism was newly diagnosed and had lasted under 2 months.

The chain joins TRBV14 to TRBJ1-1; possible D gene TRBD1, 5 bases. This sequence was found in a young woman with Graves' hyperthyroidism. The sample comprised blood. Here the CDR3 DNA reads TGTGCCAGCAGCCAAGATCTTGGACATCTGAACACTGAAGCTTTCTTT. Residues: CASSQDLGHLNTEAFF.